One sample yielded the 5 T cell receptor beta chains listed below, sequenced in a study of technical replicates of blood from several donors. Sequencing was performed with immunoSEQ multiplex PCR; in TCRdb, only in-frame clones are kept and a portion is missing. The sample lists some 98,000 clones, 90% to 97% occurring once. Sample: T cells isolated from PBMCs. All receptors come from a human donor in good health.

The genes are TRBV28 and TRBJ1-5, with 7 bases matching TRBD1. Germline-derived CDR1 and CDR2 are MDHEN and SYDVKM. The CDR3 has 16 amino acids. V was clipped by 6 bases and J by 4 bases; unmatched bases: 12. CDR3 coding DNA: TGTGCCAGCAGGCTAGGGGGCAGGGTCCGTAATCAGCCCCAGCATTTT. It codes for CASRLGGRVRNQPQHF.

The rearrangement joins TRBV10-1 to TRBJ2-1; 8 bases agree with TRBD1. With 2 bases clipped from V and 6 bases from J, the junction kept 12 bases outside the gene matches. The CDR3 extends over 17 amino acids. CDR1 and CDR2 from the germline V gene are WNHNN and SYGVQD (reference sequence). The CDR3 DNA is TGCGCCAGCAGTGAGGCCCCGGGGGACAGGTTAATCAATGAGCAGTTCTTC. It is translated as CASSEAPGDRLINEQFF.

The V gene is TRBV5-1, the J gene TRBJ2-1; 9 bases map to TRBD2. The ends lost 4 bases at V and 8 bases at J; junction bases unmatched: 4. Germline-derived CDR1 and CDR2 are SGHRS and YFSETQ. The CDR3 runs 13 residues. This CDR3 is CASSPGLADEQFF. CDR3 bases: TGCGCCAGCAGCCCGGGACTAGCAGATGAGCAGTTCTTC.

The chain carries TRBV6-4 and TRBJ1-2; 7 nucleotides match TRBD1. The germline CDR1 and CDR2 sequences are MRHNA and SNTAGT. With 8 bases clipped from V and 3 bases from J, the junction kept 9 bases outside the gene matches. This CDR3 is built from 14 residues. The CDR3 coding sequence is TGTGCCAGCGCCCCGACAGGGCTCCACTATGGCTACACCTTC. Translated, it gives CASAPTGLHYGYTF.

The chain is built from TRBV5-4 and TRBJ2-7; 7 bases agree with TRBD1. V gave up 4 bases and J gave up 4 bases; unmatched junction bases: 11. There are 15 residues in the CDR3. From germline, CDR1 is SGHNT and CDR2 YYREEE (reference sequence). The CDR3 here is CASSRPGTEPYEQYF. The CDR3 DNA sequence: TGTGCCAGCAGCCGACCCGGGACAGAACCTTACGAGCAGTACTTC. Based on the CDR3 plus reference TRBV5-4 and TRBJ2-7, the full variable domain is ETGVTQSPTHLIKTRGQQVTLRCSSQSGHNTVSWYQQALGQGPQFIFQYYREEENGRGNFPPRFSGLQFPNYSSELNVNALELDDSALYLCASSRPGTEPYEQYFGPGTRLTVT.